This T cell receptor beta chain was profiled in a study of cytomegalovirus exposure and HLA in healthy donors. General study points: Both high specificity and high sensitivity reportedly marked the classifier's diagnosis of cytomegalovirus status. Earlier analysis yielded a pattern in which most TCR beta V segments were productive about 87% or about 30% of the time. A reported reduction in N-insertions relative to the roughly 640-donor mean was seen in an Asian-associated ancestry cluster in a later analysis. The authors listed 150 to 200 TCR beta chains as cytomegalovirus-associated.

Primers for the PCR totalled 60 Vbeta and 13 Jbeta. TCRdb's copy holds only in-frame clones and misses some; the assay was immunoSEQ multiplex PCR. The data contain 100,000 to 150,000 clones, about 76% of them singletons. With respect to this clone: Its antigen is unknown.

The receptor's source is a man between 18 and 35 years old in good health and CMV-seronegative. Sample: PBMCs.

DNA for the CDR3: TGTGCCAGCACATTGACAGGGGGTCCAAATCAGCCCCAGCATTTT. This sequence encodes CASTLTGGPNQPQHF. The chain has TRBV5-6 and TRBJ1-5; 9 bases are shared with TRBD1. V was clipped by 6 bases and J by 4 bases; unmatched bases: 8. The V gene's germline CDR1 is SGHDT and CDR2 YYEEEE. The CDR3 extends over 15 amino acids.